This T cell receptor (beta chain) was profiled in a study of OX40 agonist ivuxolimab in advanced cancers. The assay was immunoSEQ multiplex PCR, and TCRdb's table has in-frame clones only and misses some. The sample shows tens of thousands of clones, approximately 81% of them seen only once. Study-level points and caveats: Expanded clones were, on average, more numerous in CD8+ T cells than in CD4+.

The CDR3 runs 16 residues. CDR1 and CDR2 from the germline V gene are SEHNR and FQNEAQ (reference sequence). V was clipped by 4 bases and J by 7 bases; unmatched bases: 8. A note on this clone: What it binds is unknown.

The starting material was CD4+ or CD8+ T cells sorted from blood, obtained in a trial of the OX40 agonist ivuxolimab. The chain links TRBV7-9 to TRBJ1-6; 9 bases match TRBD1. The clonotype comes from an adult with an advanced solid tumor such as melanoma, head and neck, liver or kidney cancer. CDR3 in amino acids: CASSSVDRGGNSPLHF. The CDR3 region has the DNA TGTGCCAGCAGCTCAGTGGACAGGGGAGGGAATTCACCCCTCCACTTT. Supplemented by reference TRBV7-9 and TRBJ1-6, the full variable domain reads DTGVSQNPRHKITKRGQNVTFRCDPISEHNRLYWYRQTLGQGPEFLTYFQNEAQLEKSRLLSDRFSAERPKGSFSTLEIQRTEQGDSAMYLCASSSVDRGGNSPLHFGNGTRLTVT.